One T cell receptor beta chain is described in this entry. As yet, its antigen is unknown. This record belongs to a study of STAT3 mutations in large granular lymphocyte leukemia. Findings of the study overall: In several patients, dominant TCR clone burden exceeded STAT3 mutant burden. At least one immunodominant TCR beta clonotype appeared in every T-cell large granular lymphocyte leukemia patient.

Measured with immunoSEQ multiplex PCR; TCRdb has only the in-frame clones, and not every one. Of 8,800 or so clones in the sample, more than 90% were seen once. The CDR3 runs to 17 residues. Trimming removed 2 bases from V and 9 bases from J; junction bases left unmatched: 15. Germline values: CDR1 KGHSH, CDR2 LQKENI. The rearrangement joins TRBV18 to TRBJ2-7; 11 nucleotides line up with TRBD2. This sequence originates from a man aged 60-69 years with T-cell large granular lymphocyte leukemia. Some clones in this sample may be carry-over from other donors' samples. Sequencing was done on a sample of peripheral blood mononuclear cells. Here the CDR3 reads CASSPTGGTSGPGRQYF. The CDR3 bases are TGTGCCAGCTCACCAACCGGGGGGACTAGCGGCCCTGGGAGGCAGTACTTC.